The clone carrying this T cell receptor beta chain occurred a few times. The data belong to a study of blood T cell repertoires in COVID-19. Using immunoSEQ multiplex PCR, the repertoire was profiled, and TCRdb retains in-frame clones only, with some absent. Of more than 250,000 clones in the sample, approximately 82% were seen once. Germline trimming cut 3 bases from V and 6 bases from J; bases unmatched to any gene: 5. Germline lookup yields CDR1 SGHTA and CDR2 FQGTGA. The CDR3 consists of 14 residues. This clonotype was obtained from a man between 35 and 55 years old who had been exposed to COVID-19. Sequenced: PBMCs or T cells enriched from blood (not recorded which). The chain uses TRBV7-3 and TRBJ2-1; TRBD2 matches at 7 bases. CDR3 coding DNA: TGTGCCAGCAGCTTTTCTAGCGGTCCCAATGAGCAGTTCTTC. Its translation is CASSFSSGPNEQFF.